Described below is a single T cell receptor beta chain sequence and its context. These data belong to a study of cytomegalovirus exposure and HLA in healthy donors. The CDR3 consists of 16 residues. Germline trimming cut 1 base from V and 0 bases from J; bases unmatched to any gene: 7. The germline V gene encodes CDR1 SGHRS and CDR2 YFSETQ. This PCR relied on a set of 60 Vbeta primers and 13 Jbeta primers. The protocol was immunoSEQ multiplex PCR, while the TCRdb copy is restricted to in-frame clones and leaves out a portion. The sample has more than 110,000 clones; around three quarters are singletons.

This TCR was recovered from a middle-aged man in good health and CMV-seropositive. Sequences were obtained from PBMCs. The chain is built from TRBV5-1 and TRBJ2-7, with 7 bases lining up with TRBD1. CDR3 in amino acids: CASSLFGQDFSYEQYF. CDR3 in DNA: TGCGCCAGCAGCTTGTTCGGACAGGACTTCTCCTACGAGCAGTACTTC.